One T cell receptor beta chain is described in this entry. The sample comes from a study of blood T cell repertoires in COVID-19. About the study: There were acute and convalescent COVID-19 samples, and they came from the United States, Italy and Spain.

Original methodology: From reference gene primer amplification, estimates of nucleated cell counts were derived. The method was immunoSEQ multiplex PCR; TCRdb's version includes in-frame clones alone and lacks a portion of them. That table supplies the V and J calls and clone size; D and trimming were determined from the DNA. The sample carries just over 70,000 clones, about 73% recorded once. The CDR3 spans 14 residues. The V gene's germline CDR1 is ENHRY and CDR2 SYGVKD. The V segment lost 6 bases and the J segment 2 bases; nucleotides outside the gene matches: 5. The genes are TRBV10-3 and TRBJ2-3, with 7 bases that match TRBD2. The sample taken for sequencing was peripheral blood. This sequence was found in a woman in her 70s with acute or convalescent COVID-19. Here the CDR3 DNA reads TGTGCCATCAGCCCCGGGAGGTACACAGATACGCAGTATTTT. Protein product: CAISPGRYTDTQYF.